This TCR beta chain emerged from a study of memory CD4+ T cells and cytomegalovirus serostatus. Study context: This sample comes from healthy Belgian adults, 8 to 10 CMV seropositive, 20 to 25 seronegative.

The repertoire was sequenced with immunoSEQ multiplex PCR; TCRdb's copy has only in-frame clones and lacks some. The sample has roughly 48,000 clones, over 60% seen once. The germline V gene has CDR1 GTSNPN and CDR2 SVGIG (reference sequence). The germline V and J ends were trimmed by 1 base and 4 bases, with 8 bases remaining between them. The CDR3 runs to 13 residues. Single viable CD3+CD4+CD8-CD45RO+ cells were sorted as the memory CD4+ T cells. This receptor was identified in an adult in good health and CMV-seropositive. Sequenced: memory CD4+ T cells from blood. The chain employs TRBV30 and TRBJ2-1, with D hard to call. The CDR3 loop is CAWSGCFYNEQFF. In DNA, the CDR3 is TGTGCCTGGAGTGGATGCTTTTACAATGAGCAGTTCTTC.